What follows describes a single T cell receptor beta chain. Its antigen is not yet known. Per-nucleotide qualities are absent, and no much larger clonotype sits a single base away. Other DNA sequences in the sample encode the same CDR3. V gives up 6 bases and J gives up 4 bases, and the segment between their germline ends measures 7 bases. The germline V gene (reference sequence) gives CDR1 as LNHDA and CDR2 as SQIVND. The CDR3, cysteine through phenylalanine, is 11 amino acids long. Of the read, only the CDR3 DNA is kept; its 33 bases are in frame from base 1. This entry comes from a study of T cell responses to AZD1222 COVID-19 vaccine (dated by TCRdb to 2020 to 2023). Concerning the study at large: AZD1222 recipients given second doses at about 4 weeks or at about 12 weeks were pooled, since spike-specific TCR depth and breadth were not found to differ between the two schedules. TCR sequencing was performed for roughly 250 trial participants, of whom about 200 were given two doses of AZD1222 and approximately 26 were given two doses of MenACWY control vaccine. Enrollment into the trials was organized by age into subgroups of 18-55, 56-69 and 70-plus years, and those subgroups contained approximately 160, 26 and 62 TCR-sequenced participants, respectively.

The time point label, as the study defines it: baseline before first vaccination. Samples from vaccinated people were obtained from the UK trials COV001 and COV002, which included a single-blind randomized controlled phase 2/3 trial of AZD1222 (ChAdOx1 nCoV-19) in healthy adults. For TCRbeta chain sequencing, PBMC samples were collected from trial participants at day 0 and at day 28 after the second dose. The CDR3 regions of human TCRbeta chains were analyzed by immunosequencing. From the authors' description of their analysis: Repertoire TCRs were matched against a reference library of SARS-CoV-2-specific TCRs generated with the MIRA antigen-specificity platform. Breadth was defined as the fraction of unique TCRs that were SARS-CoV-2-associated. Depth was defined as the fraction of total T cells that were SARS-CoV-2-associated. Using the MIRA data, every spike-specific TCR was mapped to the spike region that the TCR reacted to and assigned to either a CD4 or a CD8 class. Log10-transformed breadth and depth values were compared by one-way ANOVA with Sidak's multiple comparisons tests. The source is immuneACCESS, and TCRdb retained only in-frame sequences with V and J called. Part of the clones is not carried over; for the studies checked, unresolved V genes explain less than half of this, and the remainder is unexplained. The V and J calls and the clone size are those of that table, but D and trimming were determined from the DNA. This sample is represented by fewer than 130,000 clones; over 85% of them were singletons. Less than 2.5% of the sample is held by the ten biggest clonotypes.

Points the paper makes about the study in general: Epitopes outside the regions mutated in the B.1.351 and B.1.1.7 variants were reportedly recognized by nearly half of the unique spike-specific TCRs. A significant rise in spike-specific TCR breadth and depth was observed after two AZD1222 doses relative to day 0 and relative to MenACWY recipients. Participants were mostly white British, with more females than males. The authors suggested clonal diversity may have been underestimated. The 56-69-year group was small, and its depth increase did not reach significance, likely because of low power. Because no day 14 peak-response samples were available, repertoires were characterized only after the peak T cell response. CD4 TCRs associated with the vaccine covered the entire spike protein, and the dominant responses were in regions 160-218 and 743-854. Conclusions about previously exposed vaccinees are limited, since just 5 to 7 AZD1222 recipients were seropositive for SARS-CoV-2 at baseline.

This sequence uses TRBV19 and TRBJ2-7; possibly the D gene is TRBD1, per 6 matching bases. The sequence came from an adult in good health. Here the sequenced sample was peripheral blood, taken on day 0 of AZD1222 vaccination. The bases are TGTGCCAGTAGACAGGGATACGAGCAGTACTTC. It encodes CASRQGYEQYF. Reference TRBV19 and TRBJ2-7 proteins supply the regions before and after the CDR3; the full variable domain is: DGGITQSPKYLFRKEGQNVTLSCEQNLNHDAMYWYRQDPGQGLRLIYYSQIVNDFQKGDIAEGYSVSREKKESFPLTVTSAQKNPTAFYLCASRQGYEQYFGPGTRLTVT.